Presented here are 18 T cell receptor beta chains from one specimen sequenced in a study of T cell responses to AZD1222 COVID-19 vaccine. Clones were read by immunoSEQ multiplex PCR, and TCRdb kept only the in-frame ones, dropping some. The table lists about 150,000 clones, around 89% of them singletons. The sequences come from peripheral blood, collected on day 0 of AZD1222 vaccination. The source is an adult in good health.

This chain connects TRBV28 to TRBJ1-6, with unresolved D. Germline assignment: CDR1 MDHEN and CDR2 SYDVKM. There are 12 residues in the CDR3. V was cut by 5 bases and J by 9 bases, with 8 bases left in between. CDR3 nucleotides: TGTGCCAGCAGTGTGACACGTTCACCCCTCCACTTT. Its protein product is CASSVTRSPLHF.

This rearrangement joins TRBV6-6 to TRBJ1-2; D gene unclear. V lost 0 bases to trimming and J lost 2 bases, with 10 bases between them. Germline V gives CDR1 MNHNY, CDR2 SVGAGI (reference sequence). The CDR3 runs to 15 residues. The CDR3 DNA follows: TGTGCCAGCAGTTACTCGAACTTGGGGAACTATGGCTACACCTTC. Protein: CASSYSNLGNYGYTF.

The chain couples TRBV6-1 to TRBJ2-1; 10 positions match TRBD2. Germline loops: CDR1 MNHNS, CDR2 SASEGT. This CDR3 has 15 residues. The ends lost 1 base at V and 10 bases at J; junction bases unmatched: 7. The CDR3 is CASSEGLAGAREQFF. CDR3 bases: TGTGCCAGCAGTGAAGGCCTAGCGGGGGCCCGAGAGCAGTTCTTC.

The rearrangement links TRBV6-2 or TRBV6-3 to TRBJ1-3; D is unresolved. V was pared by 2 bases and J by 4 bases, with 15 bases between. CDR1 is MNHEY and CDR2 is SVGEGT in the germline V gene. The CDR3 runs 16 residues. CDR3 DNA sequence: TGTGCCAGCAGTTACCGAGGGTTGGCCTACGGAAACACCATATATTTT. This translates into CASSYRGLAYGNTIYF.

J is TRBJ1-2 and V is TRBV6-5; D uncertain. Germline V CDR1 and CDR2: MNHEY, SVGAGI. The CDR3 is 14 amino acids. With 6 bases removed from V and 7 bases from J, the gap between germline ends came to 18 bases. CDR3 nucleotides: TGTGCCAGCAGACTCACTTACACCCCGGGTGGCTACACCTTC. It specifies CASRLTYTPGGYTF.

CDR3 protein: CASSPLFSATNEKLFF. CDR3 DNA sequence: TGTGCCAGCAGTCCCCTCTTCAGCGCAACTAATGAAAAACTGTTTTTT. The chain links TRBV27 to TRBJ1-4, with D hard to call. This CDR3 is 16 amino acids long. Germline CDR1 and CDR2: MNHEY and SMNVEV (reference sequence). The V and J ends lost 5 bases and 0 bases respectively, with 13 bases between them.

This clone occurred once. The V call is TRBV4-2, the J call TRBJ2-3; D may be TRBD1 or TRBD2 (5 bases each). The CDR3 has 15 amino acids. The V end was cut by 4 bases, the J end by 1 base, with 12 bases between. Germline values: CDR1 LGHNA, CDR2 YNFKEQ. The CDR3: CASSPTGQRTDTQYF. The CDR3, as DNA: TGTGCCAGCAGCCCGACGGGGCAACGCACAGATACGCAGTATTTT.

DNA of the CDR3: TGTGCCAGCAGCATTCTTTTGGGACTAGCAGAGACCCAGTACTTC. Amino acid sequence: CASSILLGLAETQYF. The chain couples TRBV7-2 to TRBJ2-5; the match to TRBD2 covers 9 bases. The CDR3 has 15 residues. V shed 5 bases, J shed 4 bases, and the junction held 8 bases outside the gene matches. Germline V lookup: CDR1 SGHTA, CDR2 FQGNSA.

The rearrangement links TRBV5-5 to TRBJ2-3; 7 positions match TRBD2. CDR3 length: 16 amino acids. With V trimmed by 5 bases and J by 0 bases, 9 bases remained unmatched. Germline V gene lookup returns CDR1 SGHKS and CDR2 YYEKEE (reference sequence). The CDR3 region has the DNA TGTGCCAGCAGGCAGAACCGGGAGGTCAGCACAGATACGCAGTATTTT. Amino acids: CASRQNREVSTDTQYF.

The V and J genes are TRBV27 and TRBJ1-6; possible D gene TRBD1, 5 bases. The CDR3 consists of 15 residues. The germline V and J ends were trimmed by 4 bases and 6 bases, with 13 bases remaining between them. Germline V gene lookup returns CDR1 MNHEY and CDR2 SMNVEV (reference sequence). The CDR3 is CASSSRGVGNSPLHF. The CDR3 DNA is TGTGCCAGCAGTTCCCGGGGGGTGGGTAATTCACCCCTCCACTTT.

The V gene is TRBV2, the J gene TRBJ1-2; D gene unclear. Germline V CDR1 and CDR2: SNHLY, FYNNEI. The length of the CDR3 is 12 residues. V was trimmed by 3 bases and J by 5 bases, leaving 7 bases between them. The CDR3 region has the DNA TGTGCCAGCAGTGATTCGGGTTATGGCTACACCTTC. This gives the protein CASSDSGYGYTF.

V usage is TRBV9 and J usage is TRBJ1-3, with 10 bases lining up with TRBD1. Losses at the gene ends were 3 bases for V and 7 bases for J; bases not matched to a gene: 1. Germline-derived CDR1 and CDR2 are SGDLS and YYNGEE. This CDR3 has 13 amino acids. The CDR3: CASSETGGNTIYF. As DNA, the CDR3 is TGTGCCAGCAGCGAGACAGGGGGCAACACCATATATTTT.

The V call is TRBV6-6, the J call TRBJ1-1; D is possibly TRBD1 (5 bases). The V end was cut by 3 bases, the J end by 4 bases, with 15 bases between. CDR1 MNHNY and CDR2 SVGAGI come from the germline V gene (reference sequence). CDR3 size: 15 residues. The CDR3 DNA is TGTGCCAGCAGTTATACAGTGGGGGTAAGCACTGAAGCTTTCTTT. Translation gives CASSYTVGVSTEAFF.

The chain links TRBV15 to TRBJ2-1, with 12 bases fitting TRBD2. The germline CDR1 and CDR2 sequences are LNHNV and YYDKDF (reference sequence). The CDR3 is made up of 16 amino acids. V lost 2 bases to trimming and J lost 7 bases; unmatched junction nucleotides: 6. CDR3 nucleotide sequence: TGTGCCACCAGCAGACCCCTAGCGGGAGGGAATAATGAGCAGTTCTTC. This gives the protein CATSRPLAGGNNEQFF.

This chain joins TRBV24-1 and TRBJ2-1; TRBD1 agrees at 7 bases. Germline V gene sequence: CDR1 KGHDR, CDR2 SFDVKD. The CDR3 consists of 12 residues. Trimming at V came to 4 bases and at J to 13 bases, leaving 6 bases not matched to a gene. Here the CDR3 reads CATSDPGTDQFF. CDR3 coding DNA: TGTGCCACCAGTGACCCTGGGACAGACCAGTTCTTC.

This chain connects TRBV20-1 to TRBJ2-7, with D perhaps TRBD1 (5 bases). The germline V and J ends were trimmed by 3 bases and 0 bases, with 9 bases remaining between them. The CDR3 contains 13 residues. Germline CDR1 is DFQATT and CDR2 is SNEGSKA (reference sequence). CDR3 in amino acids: CSASGRDSYEQYF. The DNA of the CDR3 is TGCAGTGCTAGTGGCAGGGACTCCTACGAGCAGTACTTC.

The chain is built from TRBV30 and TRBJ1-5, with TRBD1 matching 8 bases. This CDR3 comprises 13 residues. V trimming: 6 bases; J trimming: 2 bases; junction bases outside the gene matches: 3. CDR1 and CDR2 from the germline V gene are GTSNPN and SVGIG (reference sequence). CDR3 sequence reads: CACQGAGNQPQHF. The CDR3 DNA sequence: TGTGCCTGTCAGGGGGCCGGCAATCAGCCCCAGCATTTT.

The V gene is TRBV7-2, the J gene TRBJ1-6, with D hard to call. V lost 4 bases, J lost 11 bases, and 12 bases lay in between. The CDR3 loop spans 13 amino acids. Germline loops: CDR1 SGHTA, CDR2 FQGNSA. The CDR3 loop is CASSSRAQTPLHF. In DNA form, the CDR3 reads TGTGCCAGCAGCTCCCGGGCTCAGACACCCCTCCACTTT.